This T cell receptor beta chain was identified in a study of identical twins. TCRdb used MiXCR to reprocess the 5' RACE reads, holding one entry per CDR3 protein. The sample contains approximately 1.8 million distinct CDR3 sequences, more than 30% of which appear only once. V lost 2 bases and J lost 3, with 14 bases in between. The CDR3 spans 14 residues. CDR1 is DFQATT and CDR2 is SNEGSKA in the germline V gene (reference sequence). This clonotype appeared a few times. Sequences were obtained from cord blood. This sequence originates from a newborn girl in good health. The V gene is TRBV20-1, the J gene TRBJ2-7, with D hard to call. The CDR3 loop reads CSARSLGKGYEQYF. The CDR3 bases are TGCAGTGCTAGATCTCTGGGAAAGGGCTACGAGCAGTACTTC.